A single T cell receptor (beta chain) is shown here with its context. Libraries were prepared by immunoSEQ multiplex PCR; TCRdb keeps only in-frame clonotypes and omits some of them. Here the sample spans about 58,000 clones, 78% being singletons. This entry belongs to a study of blood T cell repertoires in COVID-19. The sequenced sample was peripheral blood. The receptor was isolated from a human donor in a cohort sampled during active COVID-19.

The CDR3 nucleotides read TGTGCCGCCCATGGGACACCTAGCTCCTACGAGCAGTACTTC. The encoded protein is CAAHGTPSSYEQYF. This chain connects TRBV30 to TRBJ2-7; perhaps TRBD1 as D (6 bases). The CDR3 totals 14 residues. Trimming took 8 bases from V and 0 from J, leaving 17 bases between them. Germline CDR1 GTSNPN, CDR2 SVGIG (reference sequence).